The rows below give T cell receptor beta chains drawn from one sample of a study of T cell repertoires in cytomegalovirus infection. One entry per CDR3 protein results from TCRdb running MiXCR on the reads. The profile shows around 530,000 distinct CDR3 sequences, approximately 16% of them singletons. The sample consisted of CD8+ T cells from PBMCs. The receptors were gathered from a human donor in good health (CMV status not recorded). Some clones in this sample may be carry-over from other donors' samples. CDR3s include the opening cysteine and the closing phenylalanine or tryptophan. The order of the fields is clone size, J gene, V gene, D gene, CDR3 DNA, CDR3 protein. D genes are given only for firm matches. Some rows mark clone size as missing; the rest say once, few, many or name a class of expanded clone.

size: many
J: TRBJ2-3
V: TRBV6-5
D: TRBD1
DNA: TGTGCCAGCAGTTACTCGGACAGGGCTGTCACAGATACGCAGTATTTT
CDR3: CASSYSDRAVTDTQYF

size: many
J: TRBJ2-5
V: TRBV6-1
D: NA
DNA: TGTGCCAGCAGTGAATTCAGGTCGCAGCAAGAGACCCAGTACTTC
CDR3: CASSEFRSQQETQYF

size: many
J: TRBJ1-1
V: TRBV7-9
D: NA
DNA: TGTGCCAGCAGCCTGATCGATGGGACATCCACTGAAGCTTTCTTT
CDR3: CASSLIDGTSTEAFF

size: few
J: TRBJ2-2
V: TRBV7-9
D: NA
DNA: TGTGCCAGCAGCCCCCAATGGGCCACCGGGGAGCTGTTTTTT
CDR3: CASSPQWATGELFF

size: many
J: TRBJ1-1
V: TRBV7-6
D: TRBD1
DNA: TGTGCCAGCAGCTCCCGGACAGGCCGCCTTTCTGAAGCTTTCTTT
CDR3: CASSSRTGRLSEAFF

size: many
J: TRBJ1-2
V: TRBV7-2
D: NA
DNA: TGTGCCAGCAGCTTACAGACCTATGGCTACACCTTC
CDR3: CASSLQTYGYTF

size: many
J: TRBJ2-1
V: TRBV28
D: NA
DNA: TGTGCCAGCAGCCCCACAGGGACCTACAATGAGCAGTTCTTC
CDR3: CASSPTGTYNEQFF

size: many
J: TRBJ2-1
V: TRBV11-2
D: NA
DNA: TGTGCCAGCAGCTTTCGGGAAATGACATCTCCCTACAATGAGCAGTTCTTC
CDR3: CASSFREMTSPYNEQFF

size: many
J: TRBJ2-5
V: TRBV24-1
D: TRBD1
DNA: TGTGCCACCAGTGAGGCAGGGGGCCAAGAGACCCAGTACTTC
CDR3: CATSEAGGQETQYF

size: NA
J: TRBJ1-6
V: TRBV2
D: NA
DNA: TGTGCCAGCAGCAGAATGGGGGCCCGGGGTATGGATTCACCCCTCCACTTT
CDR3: CASSRMGARGMDSPLHF

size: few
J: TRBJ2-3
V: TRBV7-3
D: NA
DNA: TGTGCCAGCAGCCCTGTCGGGTACACAGATACGCAGTATTTT
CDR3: CASSPVGYTDTQYF

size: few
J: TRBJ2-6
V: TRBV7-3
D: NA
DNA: TGTGCCAGCAGCTTAGGGTCGGGGGCGAGAGGGGCCAACGTCCTGACTTTC
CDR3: CASSLGSGARGANVLTF

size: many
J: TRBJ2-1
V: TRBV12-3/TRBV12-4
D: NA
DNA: TGTGCCAGCAGTCCCAGTGCGGATGAGCAGTTCTTC
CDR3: CASSPSADEQFF

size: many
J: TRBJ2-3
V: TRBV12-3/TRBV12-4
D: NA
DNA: TGTGCCAGCACCCTAACCGAGTCAGATACGCAGTATTTT
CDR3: CASTLTESDTQYF